The 8 T cell receptor beta chains presented below share a single source sample, sequenced in a study of read filtering for tumor transcriptome and immune sequencing. This library used 300 to 450 ng RNA and molecular barcoded adaptors spanning alpha/delta and beta/gamma chains. One entry per CDR3 protein results from TCRdb running MiXCR on the reads. The sample contains approximately 59,000 distinct CDR3 sequences, more than 9% of which appear only once. Sample: a population of CD138-negative cells sorted from bone marrow. The receptors originated from a donor over 35 with multiple myeloma.

The table lists this clonotype with many counts. V and J are TRBV11-2 and TRBJ2-5; TRBD2 matches at 7 bases. The germline V gene has CDR1 SGHAT and CDR2 FQNNGV. The J segment lost 5 bases and the V segment lost 8 bases, leaving 17 bases of the junction unmatched. This CDR3 contains 16 residues. CDR3 region: CASRPPGGGGIETQYF. The CDR3 nucleotides are TGTGCCAGCCGCCCCCCTGGCGGGGGAGGGATTGAGACCCAGTACTTC. The variable domain in full, with the rest retrieved from reference TRBV11-2 and TRBJ2-5, is EAGVAQSPRYKIIEKRQSVAFWCNPISGHATLYWYQQILGQGPKLLIQFQNNGVVDDSQLPKDRFSAERLKGVDSTLKIQPAKLEDSAVYLCASRPPGGGGIETQYFGPGTRLLVL.

In its sample, this clonotype was seen many times. This chain links TRBV25-1 with TRBJ2-2; D possibly matches TRBD1 or TRBD2 (5 bases each). The V end lost 1 base, the J end lost 8 bases, and 14 bases lay between the germline ends. Germline CDR1 is MGHDK and CDR2 is SYGVNS. This CDR3 has 15 amino acids. The CDR3: CASSELRAGSGELFF. The CDR3 DNA sequence: TGTGCCAGCAGTGAATTGAGGGCAGGGTCTGGGGAGCTGTTTTTT.

This clonotype was counted at least ten times. The chain uses TRBV20-1 and TRBJ2-7; TRBD2 agrees at 8 bases. Per germline, CDR1 DFQATT and CDR2 SNEGSKA (reference sequence). The CDR3 has 15 residues. Germline trimming cut 3 bases from V and 2 bases from J; bases unmatched to any gene: 9. CDR3 coding DNA: TGCAGTGCTAGCTCCGGGACTAGGTCGACCTACGAGCAGTACTTC. Translating gives CSASSGTRSTYEQYF.

This clonotype has a count of ten or more. The chain joins TRBV5-1 to TRBJ1-4, with D perhaps TRBD1 (5 bases). This CDR3 has 16 residues. Germline CDR1 SGHRS, CDR2 YFSETQ. V dropped 2 bases and J dropped 4 bases, with 15 bases sitting between them. The DNA for the CDR3 is TGCGCCAGCAGCTTCATTACAGGATCGGATAATGAAAAACTGTTTTTT. Translating gives CASSFITGSDNEKLFF.

In regard to this clonotype: No conserved phenylalanine or tryptophan ends this CDR3, so it is likely a read error. This CDR3 reads CSAGPGTEAFL. The DNA for the CDR3 is TGCAGCGCCGGGCCAGGGACTGAAGCTTTCCTT. V gene TRBV29-1 combines with J gene TRBJ1-1; a weak D match, TRBD1 (5 bases). Germline CDR1 SQVTM, CDR2 ANQGSEA. Trimming left V 7 bases short and J 5 bases short, with 11 bases between. This CDR3 spans 11 amino acids.

This clonotype appeared many times. V gene TRBV7-9 combines with J gene TRBJ1-1; D uncertain. Trimming left V 2 bases short and J 1 base short, with 5 bases between. From germline, CDR1 is SEHNR and CDR2 FQNEAQ (reference sequence). CDR3 length: 13 amino acids. CDR3 DNA: TGTGCCAGCAGCTTAATGGAGAACACTGAAGCTTTCTTT. This gives the protein CASSLMENTEAFF. Looking up the rest from reference TRBV7-9 and TRBJ1-1 gives the full variable domain: DTGVSQNPRHKITKRGQNVTFRCDPISEHNRLYWYRQTLGQGPEFLTYFQNEAQLEKSRLLSDRFSAERPKGSFSTLEIQRTEQGDSAMYLCASSLMENTEAFFGQGTRLTVV.

In its sample, this clonotype was seen many times. The chain couples TRBV11-1 to TRBJ2-2, with 9 nucleotides matching TRBD2. The trim removed 3 bases at V and 7 bases at J, leaving 6 bases unmatched. CDR3 size: 15 residues. Looked up from germline, CDR1 is SGHAT and CDR2 is FQDESV (reference sequence). The CDR3 DNA sequence: TGTGCCAGCAGCTTTCGCGGGGGGGCCGTCGGGGAGCTGTTTTTT. Encoded protein: CASSFRGGAVGELFF.

As regards this clonotype: This may stem from a read error, because a much larger clone lies one nucleotide away. The chain carries TRBV20-1 and TRBJ1-2; the D gene is possibly TRBD1 (6 bases). CDR1 and CDR2 from the germline V gene are DFQATT and SNEGSKA (reference sequence). The germline V and J ends were trimmed by 6 bases and 10 bases, with 21 bases remaining between them. The CDR3 totals 13 residues. For the CDR3, the DNA is TGCAGTGCAACCCCCGGGACACGGCATGACTACACCTTC. Amino acid sequence: CSATPGTRHDYTF.